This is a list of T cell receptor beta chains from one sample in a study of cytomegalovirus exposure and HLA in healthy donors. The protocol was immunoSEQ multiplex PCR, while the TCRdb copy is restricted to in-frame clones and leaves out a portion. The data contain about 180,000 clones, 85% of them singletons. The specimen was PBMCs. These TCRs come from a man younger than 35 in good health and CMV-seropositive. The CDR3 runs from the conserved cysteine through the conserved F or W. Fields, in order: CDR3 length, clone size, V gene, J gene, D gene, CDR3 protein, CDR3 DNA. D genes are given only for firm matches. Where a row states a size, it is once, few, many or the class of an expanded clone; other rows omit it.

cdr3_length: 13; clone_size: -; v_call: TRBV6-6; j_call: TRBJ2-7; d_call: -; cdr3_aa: CASSQGRSSEQYF; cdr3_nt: TGTGCCAGCAGTCAGGGGCGCTCCAGCGAGCAGTACTTC
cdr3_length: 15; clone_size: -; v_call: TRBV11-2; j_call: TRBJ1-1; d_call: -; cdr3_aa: CASSLEGTWNTEAFF; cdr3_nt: TGTGCCAGCAGCTTAGAGGGCACCTGGAACACTGAAGCTTTCTTT
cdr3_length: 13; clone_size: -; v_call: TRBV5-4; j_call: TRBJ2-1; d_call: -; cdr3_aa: CASSLERQNEQFF; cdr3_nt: TGTGCCAGCAGCTTGGAGCGGCAGAATGAGCAGTTCTTC
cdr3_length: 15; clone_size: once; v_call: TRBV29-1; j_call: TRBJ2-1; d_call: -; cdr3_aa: CSVEVTLSSYNEQFF; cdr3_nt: TGCAGCGTTGAAGTGACTTTGAGCTCCTACAATGAGCAGTTCTTC
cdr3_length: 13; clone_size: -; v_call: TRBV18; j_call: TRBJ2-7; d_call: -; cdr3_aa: CASSESLGDEQYF; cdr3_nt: TGTGCCAGCTCGGAGTCTCTCGGCGACGAGCAGTACTTC
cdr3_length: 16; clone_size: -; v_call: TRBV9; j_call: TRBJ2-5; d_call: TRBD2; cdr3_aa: CASSVGLAGARETQYF; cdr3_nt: TGTGCCAGCAGCGTAGGCCTAGCGGGAGCGAGGGAGACCCAGTACTTC
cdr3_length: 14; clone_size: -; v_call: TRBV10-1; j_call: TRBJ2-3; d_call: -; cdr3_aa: CASSFQEITDTQYF; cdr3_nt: TGCGCCAGCAGTTTTCAGGAAATCACAGATACGCAGTATTTT
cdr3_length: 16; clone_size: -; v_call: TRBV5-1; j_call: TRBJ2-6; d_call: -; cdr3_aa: CASSLEGGPGANVLTF; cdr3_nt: TGCGCCAGCAGCTTGGAAGGGGGTCCTGGGGCCAACGTCCTGACTTTC
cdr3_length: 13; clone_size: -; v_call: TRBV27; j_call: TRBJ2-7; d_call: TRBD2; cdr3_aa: CASSLRTSYEQYF; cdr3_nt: TGTGCCAGCAGTTTAAGGACTAGCTACGAGCAGTACTTC
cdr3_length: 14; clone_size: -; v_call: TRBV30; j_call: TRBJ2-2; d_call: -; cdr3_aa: CAWSVQGPGGELFF; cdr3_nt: TGTGCCTGGAGTGTGCAGGGGCCGGGCGGGGAGCTGTTTTTT
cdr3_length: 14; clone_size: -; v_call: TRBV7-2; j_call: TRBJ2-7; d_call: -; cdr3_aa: CASSPPTGIYEQYF; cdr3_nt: TGTGCCAGCAGCCCCCCGACGGGGATCTACGAGCAGTACTTC
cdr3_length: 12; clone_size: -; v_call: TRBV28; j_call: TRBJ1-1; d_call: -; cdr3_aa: CASTPGNTEAFF; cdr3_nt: TGTGCCAGCACCCCAGGGAACACTGAAGCTTTCTTT
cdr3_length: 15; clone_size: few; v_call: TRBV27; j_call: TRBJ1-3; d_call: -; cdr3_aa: CASSLSTGGGNTIYF; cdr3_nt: TGTGCCAGCAGTTTATCTACGGGGGGTGGAAACACCATATATTTT
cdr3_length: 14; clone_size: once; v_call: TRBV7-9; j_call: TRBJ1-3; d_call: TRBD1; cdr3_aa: CATGDRASGNTIYF; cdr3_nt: TGTGCCACGGGGGACAGGGCGTCTGGAAACACCATATATTTT
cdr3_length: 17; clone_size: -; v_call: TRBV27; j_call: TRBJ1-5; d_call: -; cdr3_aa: CASSLVAGDYSNQPQHF; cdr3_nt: TGTGCCAGCAGTTTAGTGGCAGGGGATTATAGCAATCAGCCCCAGCATTTT
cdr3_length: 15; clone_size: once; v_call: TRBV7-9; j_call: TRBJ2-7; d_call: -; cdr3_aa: CASSLVGSGLYEQYF; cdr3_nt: TGTGCCAGCAGCTTAGTGGGCTCCGGCCTCTACGAGCAGTACTTC
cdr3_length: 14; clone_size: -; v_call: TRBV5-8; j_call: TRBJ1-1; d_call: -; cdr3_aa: CASSMTGLNTEAFF; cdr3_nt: TGTGCCAGCAGCATGACAGGCCTGAACACTGAAGCTTTCTTT
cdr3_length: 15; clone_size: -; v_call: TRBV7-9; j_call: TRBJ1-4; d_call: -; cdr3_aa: CASSNTGSGNEKLFF; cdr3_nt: TGTGCCAGCAGCAATACAGGGTCGGGTAATGAAAAACTGTTTTTT
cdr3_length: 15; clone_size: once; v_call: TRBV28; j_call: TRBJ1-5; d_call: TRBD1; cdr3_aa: CASTLDRAGNQPQHF; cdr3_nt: TGTGCCAGCACCTTGGACAGGGCGGGCAATCAGCCCCAGCATTTT
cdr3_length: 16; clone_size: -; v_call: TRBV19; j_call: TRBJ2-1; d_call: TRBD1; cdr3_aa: CASSLDRVGPINEQFF; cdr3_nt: TGTGCCAGTAGCCTGGACAGGGTGGGCCCGATCAATGAGCAGTTCTTC
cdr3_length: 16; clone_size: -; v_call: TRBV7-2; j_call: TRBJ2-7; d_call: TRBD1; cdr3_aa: CASSSDRGQGMKEQYF; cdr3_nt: TGTGCCAGCAGCTCGGATCGGGGACAGGGGATGAAAGAGCAGTACTTC
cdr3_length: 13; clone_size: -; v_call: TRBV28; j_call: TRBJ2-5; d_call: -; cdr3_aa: CASSLSYQETQYF; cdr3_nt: TGTGCCAGCAGTTTATCGTACCAAGAGACCCAGTACTTC
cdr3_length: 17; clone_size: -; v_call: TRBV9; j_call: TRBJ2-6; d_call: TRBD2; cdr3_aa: CASSVAAGNAGANVLTF; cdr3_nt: TGTGCCAGCAGCGTAGCAGCGGGGAACGCTGGGGCCAACGTCCTGACTTTC
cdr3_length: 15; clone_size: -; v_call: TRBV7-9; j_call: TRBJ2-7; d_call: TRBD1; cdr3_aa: CASSSDRYRSYEQYF; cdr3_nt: TGTGCCAGCAGCTCGGACAGGTATAGATCCTACGAGCAGTACTTC
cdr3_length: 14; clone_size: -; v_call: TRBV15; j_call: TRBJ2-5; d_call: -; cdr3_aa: CATSRDHWAETQYF; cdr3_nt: TGTGCCACCAGCAGAGATCATTGGGCGGAGACCCAGTACTTC
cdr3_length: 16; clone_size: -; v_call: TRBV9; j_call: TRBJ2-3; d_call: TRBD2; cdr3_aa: CASSELAGGRSDTQYF; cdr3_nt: TGTGCCAGCAGCGAACTAGCGGGGGGGCGGTCAGATACGCAGTATTTT
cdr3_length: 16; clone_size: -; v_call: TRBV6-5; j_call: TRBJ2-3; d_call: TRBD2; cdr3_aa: CASSSMTSGFTDTQYF; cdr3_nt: TGTGCCAGCAGTTCCATGACTAGCGGTTTCACAGATACGCAGTATTTT
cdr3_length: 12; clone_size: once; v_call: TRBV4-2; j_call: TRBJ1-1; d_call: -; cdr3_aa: CASSHLKGEAFF; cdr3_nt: TGTGCCAGCAGCCATTTGAAGGGGGAAGCTTTCTTT
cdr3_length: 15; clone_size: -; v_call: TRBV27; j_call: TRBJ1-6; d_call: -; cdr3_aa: CASSPRGSYNSPLHF; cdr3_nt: TGTGCCAGCAGTCCCCGGGGCTCCTATAATTCACCCCTCCACTTT
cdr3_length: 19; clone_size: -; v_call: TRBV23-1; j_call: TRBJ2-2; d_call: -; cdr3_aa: CASSHPLGQAGAETGELFF; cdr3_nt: TGCGCCAGCAGTCATCCTTTGGGGCAGGCAGGGGCGGAGACCGGGGAGCTGTTTTTT
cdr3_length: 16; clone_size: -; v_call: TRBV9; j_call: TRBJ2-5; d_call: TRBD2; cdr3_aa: CASSVEGSGGLETQYF; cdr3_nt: TGTGCCAGCAGCGTAGAGGGTAGCGGGGGCCTGGAGACCCAGTACTTC
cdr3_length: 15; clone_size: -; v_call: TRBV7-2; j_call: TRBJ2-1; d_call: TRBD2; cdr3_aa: CASSLAVPGGSEQFF; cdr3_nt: TGTGCCAGCAGCCTAGCGGTCCCTGGCGGATCAGAGCAGTTCTTC
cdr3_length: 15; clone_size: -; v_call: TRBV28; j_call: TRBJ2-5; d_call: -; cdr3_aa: CASSFPGEAQETQYF; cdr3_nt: TGTGCCAGCAGTTTCCCGGGGGAGGCTCAAGAGACCCAGTACTTC
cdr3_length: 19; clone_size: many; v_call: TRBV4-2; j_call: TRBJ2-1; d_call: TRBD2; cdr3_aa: CASSQEGRWGTSGMDEQFF; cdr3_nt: TGTGCCAGCAGCCAAGAAGGTAGATGGGGGACTAGCGGGATGGATGAGCAGTTCTTC
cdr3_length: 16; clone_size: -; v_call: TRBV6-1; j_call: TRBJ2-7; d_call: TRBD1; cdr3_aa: CASSVGGGTGWAEQYF; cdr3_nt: TGTGCCAGCAGTGTAGGAGGCGGGACAGGGTGGGCCGAGCAGTACTTC
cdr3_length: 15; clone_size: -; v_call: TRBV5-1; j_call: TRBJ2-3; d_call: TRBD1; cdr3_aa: CASSRQGASTDTQYF; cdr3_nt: TGCGCCAGCAGCCGACAGGGGGCCTCGACAGATACGCAGTATTTT
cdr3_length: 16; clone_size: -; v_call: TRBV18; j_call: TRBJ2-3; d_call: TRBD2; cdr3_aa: CASSPQTSGRADTQYF; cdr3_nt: TGTGCCAGCTCACCCCAGACTAGCGGGAGGGCAGATACGCAGTATTTT
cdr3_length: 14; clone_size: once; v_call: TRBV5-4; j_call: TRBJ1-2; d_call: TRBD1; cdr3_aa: CASSLGTANYGYTF; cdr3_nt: TGTGCCAGCAGCCTGGGGACAGCTAACTATGGCTACACCTTC
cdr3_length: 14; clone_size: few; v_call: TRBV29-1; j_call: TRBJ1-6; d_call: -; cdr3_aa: CSVALQGENSPLHF; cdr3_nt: TGCAGCGTTGCTCTTCAGGGTGAGAATTCACCCCTCCACTTT
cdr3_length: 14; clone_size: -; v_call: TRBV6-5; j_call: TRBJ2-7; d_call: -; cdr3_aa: CASRPGRGVYEQYF; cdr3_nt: TGTGCCAGCAGGCCCGGACGGGGAGTCTACGAGCAGTACTTC
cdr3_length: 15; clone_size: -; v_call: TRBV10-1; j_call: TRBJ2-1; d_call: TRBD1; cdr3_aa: CASSARQGMDNEQFF; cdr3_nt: TGCGCCAGCAGTGCTAGACAGGGTATGGACAATGAGCAGTTCTTC
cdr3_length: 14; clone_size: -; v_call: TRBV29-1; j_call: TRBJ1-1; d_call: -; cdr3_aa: CSVGTGNWPTEAFF; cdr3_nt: TGCAGCGTGGGCACAGGGAATTGGCCCACTGAAGCTTTCTTT
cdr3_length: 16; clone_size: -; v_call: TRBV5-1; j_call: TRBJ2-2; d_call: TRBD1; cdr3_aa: CASSLSRQGATGELFF; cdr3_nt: TGCGCCAGCAGCTTGTCCCGACAGGGTGCGACCGGGGAGCTGTTTTTT
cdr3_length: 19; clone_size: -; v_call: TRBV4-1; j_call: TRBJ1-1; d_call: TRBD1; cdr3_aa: CASSSPRDSFRGKNTEAFF; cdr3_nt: TGCGCCAGCAGCTCCCCCCGGGACAGTTTTAGGGGGAAGAACACTGAAGCTTTCTTT
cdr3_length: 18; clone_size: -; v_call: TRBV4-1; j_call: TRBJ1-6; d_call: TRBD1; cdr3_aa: CASSQQPPGTGVGSPLHF; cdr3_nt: TGCGCCAGCAGCCAACAACCTCCCGGGACAGGGGTAGGCTCACCCCTCCACTTT
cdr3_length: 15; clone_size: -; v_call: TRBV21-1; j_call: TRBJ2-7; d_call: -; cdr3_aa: CASSIGTGRPYEQYF; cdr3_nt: TGTGCCAGCAGCATCGGGACAGGTAGGCCCTACGAGCAGTACTTC